Below, one T cell receptor beta chain is given with its context. The data are from a study of blood T cell repertoires in COVID-19. The CDR3 length is 14 residues. The repertoire was sequenced with immunoSEQ multiplex PCR; TCRdb's copy has only in-frame clones and lacks some. The sample contains 51,000 or so clones, about four fifths of which appear only once. The chain joins TRBV1 to TRBJ2-7; whether TRBD2, the table's D call, matches the DNA was not checked. TRBV1 is described as a pseudogene. Source material: peripheral blood. The source of this sequence is a woman over 75 with COVID-19, enrolled during active disease. The CDR3 DNA sequence: TGCACCAGCAGCCCGGGGGATGATTCCTACGAGCAGTACTTC. Protein product: CTSSPGDDSYEQYF.